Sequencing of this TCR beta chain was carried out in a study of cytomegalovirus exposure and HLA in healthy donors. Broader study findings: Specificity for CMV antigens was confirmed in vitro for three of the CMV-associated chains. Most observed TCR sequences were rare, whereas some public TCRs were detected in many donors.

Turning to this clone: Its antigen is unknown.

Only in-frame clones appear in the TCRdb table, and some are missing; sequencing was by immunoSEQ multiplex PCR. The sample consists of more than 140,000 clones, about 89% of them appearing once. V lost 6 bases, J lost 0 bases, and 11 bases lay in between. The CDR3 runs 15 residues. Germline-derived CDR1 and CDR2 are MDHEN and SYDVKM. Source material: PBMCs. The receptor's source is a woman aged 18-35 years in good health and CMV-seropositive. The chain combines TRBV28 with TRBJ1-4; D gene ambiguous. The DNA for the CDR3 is TGTGCCAGCAGCCCTCCTAGTCCAACTAATGAAAAACTGTTTTTT. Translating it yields CASSPPSPTNEKLFF. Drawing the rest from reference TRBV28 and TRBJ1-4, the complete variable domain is DVKVTQSSRYLVKRTGEKVFLECVQDMDHENMFWYRQDPGLGLRLIYFSYDVKMKEKGDIPEGYSVSREKKERFSLILESASTNQTSMYLCASSPPSPTNEKLFFGSGTQLSVL.